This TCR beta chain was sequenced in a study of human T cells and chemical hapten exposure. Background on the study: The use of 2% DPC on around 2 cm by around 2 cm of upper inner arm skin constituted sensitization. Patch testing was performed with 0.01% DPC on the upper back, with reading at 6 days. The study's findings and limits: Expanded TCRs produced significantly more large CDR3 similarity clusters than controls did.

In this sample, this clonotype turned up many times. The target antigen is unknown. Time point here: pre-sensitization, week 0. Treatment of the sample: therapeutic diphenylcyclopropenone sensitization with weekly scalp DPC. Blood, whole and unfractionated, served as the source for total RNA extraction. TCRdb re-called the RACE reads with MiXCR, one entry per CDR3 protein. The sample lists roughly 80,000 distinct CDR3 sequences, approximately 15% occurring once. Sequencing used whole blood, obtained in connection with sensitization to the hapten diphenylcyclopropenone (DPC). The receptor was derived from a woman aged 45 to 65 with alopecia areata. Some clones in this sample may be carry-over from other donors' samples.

In nucleotides, the CDR3 is TGTGCCAGCAGCAAAATTAGGAGCCAAGAGACCCAGTACTTC. Translated, it gives CASSKIRSQETQYF. The chain is built from TRBV7-8 and TRBJ2-5; D unresolved. Germline V gene data show CDR1 as SGHVS and CDR2 as FQNEAQ. The CDR3 is 14 residues long. Trimming stripped 5 bases from V and 1 base from J, with 11 bases between.